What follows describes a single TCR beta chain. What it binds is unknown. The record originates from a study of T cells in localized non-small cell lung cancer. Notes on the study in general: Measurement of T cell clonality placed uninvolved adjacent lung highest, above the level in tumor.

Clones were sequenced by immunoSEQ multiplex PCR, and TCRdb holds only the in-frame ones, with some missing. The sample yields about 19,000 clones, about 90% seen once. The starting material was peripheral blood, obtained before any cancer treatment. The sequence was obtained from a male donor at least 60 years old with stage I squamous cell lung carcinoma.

The CDR3 here is CASSPSTGEVNEQFF. CDR3 nucleotide sequence: TGCGCCAGCAGCCCATCGACAGGGGAGGTTAATGAGCAGTTCTTC. The chain employs TRBV5-1 and TRBJ2-1; 8 bases map to TRBD1. The trim removed 4 bases at V and 7 bases at J, leaving 10 bases unmatched. The CDR3 loop spans 15 amino acids. Per germline, CDR1 SGHRS and CDR2 YFSETQ.